Listed below are T cell receptor beta chains from one sample, sequenced in a study of cytomegalovirus exposure and HLA in healthy donors. Produced via immunoSEQ multiplex PCR; TCRdb's table is partial and in-frame only. The data show approximately 160,000 clones, around 72% seen once. Sequenced input: PBMCs. Source of these receptors: a woman aged 45 to 65 in good health and CMV-seropositive. CDR3s include the opening cysteine and the closing phenylalanine or tryptophan. The order of the fields is V gene, clone size, D gene, J gene, CDR3 protein, CDR3 DNA. D genes are given only for firm matches. Only some rows state a clone size, as once, few, many or a class for expanded clones.

>TRBV15|-|TRBD1|TRBJ1-1
CATSRGGTGSEAFF
TGTGCCACCAGCAGAGGTGGGACAGGGTCTGAAGCTTTCTTT
>TRBV6-5|-|-|TRBJ1-1
CASSYGRGTEAFF
TGTGCCAGCAGTTATGGCAGAGGTACTGAAGCTTTCTTT
>TRBV10-3|-|TRBD1|TRBJ1-5
CAISGTGDQPQHF
TGTGCCATCAGCGGGACAGGGGACCAGCCCCAGCATTTT
>TRBV4-3|once|-|TRBJ2-7
CASSQKTRSPSRPYEQYF
TGCGCCAGCAGCCAGAAGACTCGGAGCCCCTCTCGGCCCTACGAGCAGTACTTC
>TRBV7-9|-|TRBD1|TRBJ1-2
CASSQGQNNYGYTF
TGTGCCAGCAGCCAGGGACAGAATAACTATGGCTACACCTTC
>TRBV5-4|-|-|TRBJ2-7
CASSPAPGSSEQYF
TGTGCCAGCAGCCCCGCCCCAGGATCTTCCGAGCAGTACTTC
>TRBV5-1|once|-|TRBJ2-2
CASSLDGGPGELFF
TGCGCCAGCAGCTTGGACGGGGGGCCCGGGGAGCTGTTTTTT
>TRBV30|-|TRBD2|TRBJ2-2
CAWSVLSGRVFTGELFF
TGTGCCTGGAGTGTACTCAGCGGGAGGGTTTTCACCGGGGAGCTGTTTTTT
>TRBV28|-|-|TRBJ1-5
CASSTGGDGNQPQHF
TGTGCCAGCAGTACCGGGGGGGATGGCAATCAGCCCCAGCATTTT
>TRBV7-2|once|-|TRBJ2-3
CASSFLASTDTQYF
TGTGCCAGCAGCTTCCTAGCTAGCACAGATACGCAGTATTTT
>TRBV28|many|TRBD1|TRBJ1-1
CASSKPRDRNMNTEAFF
TGTGCCAGCAGTAAACCCCGGGACAGGAACATGAACACTGAAGCTTTCTTT
>TRBV7-2|-|-|TRBJ2-7
CASSLSGISYEQYF
TGTGCCAGCAGCTTATCGGGGATCTCCTACGAGCAGTACTTC
>TRBV5-4|-|-|TRBJ2-3
CASSLVGGGLSLTDTQYF
TGTGCCAGCAGCTTGGTAGGGGGAGGGCTGTCCCTCACAGATACGCAGTATTTT
>TRBV10-3|-|TRBD1|TRBJ1-2
CATSRDRPNYGYTF
TGTGCCACCTCCCGGGACAGACCTAACTATGGCTACACCTTC
>TRBV19|many|TRBD1|TRBJ2-6
CASKIGGKSGANVLTF
TGTGCCAGTAAGATAGGGGGCAAAAGTGGGGCCAACGTCCTGACTTTC
>TRBV7-6|-|TRBD2|TRBJ2-7
CASSRNGPGGEYEQYF
TGTGCCAGCAGCCGTAACGGTCCGGGAGGAGAATACGAGCAGTACTTC